These 12 T cell receptor beta chains came from one sample sequenced in a study of cytomegalovirus exposure and HLA in healthy donors. The study ran its PCR with 60 Vbeta and 13 Jbeta primers. Produced via immunoSEQ multiplex PCR; TCRdb's table is partial and in-frame only. The sample carries 150,000 or so clones, less than 85% recorded once. The sample was PBMCs. Source of these receptors: a young man in good health and CMV-seropositive.

This rearrangement joins TRBV6-5 to TRBJ2-1, with D possibly matching TRBD1 (5 bases). V lost 6 bases, J lost 4 bases, and 10 bases lay in between. The CDR3 length is 13 residues. Germline CDR1 is MNHEY and CDR2 is SVGAGI. The CDR3 DNA follows: TGTGCCAGCAGGCTTGACAGATACAATGAGCAGTTCTTC. Encoded protein: CASRLDRYNEQFF.

This chain links TRBV5-6 with TRBJ2-7; tentatively, D is TRBD2 (5 bases). This CDR3 contains 14 residues. The germline CDR1 and CDR2 sequences are SGHDT and YYEEEE. V gave up 0 bases and J gave up 4 bases, with 11 bases separating them. CDR3 protein: CASSLGDGVYEQYF. As DNA, the CDR3 is TGTGCCAGCAGCTTGGGCGACGGGGTTTACGAGCAGTACTTC.

V gene TRBV2 combines with J gene TRBJ1-2; perhaps TRBD1 as D (5 bases). The germline V gene encodes CDR1 SNHLY and CDR2 FYNNEI. The CDR3 extends over 18 amino acids. V was pared by 3 bases and J by 3 bases, with 23 bases between. CDR3: CASSDPKTARVMDYGYTF. The DNA of the CDR3 is TGTGCCAGCAGTGATCCAAAGACAGCCCGCGTGATGGACTATGGCTACACCTTC.

The J gene is TRBJ2-7, the V gene TRBV7-2; TRBD1 aligns across 7 bases. The ends lost 5 bases at V and 7 bases at J; junction bases unmatched: 11. The CDR3 spans 14 residues. The germline gives CDR1 SGHTA, CDR2 FQGNSA. DNA for the CDR3: TGTGCCAGCAGCCCCGCGACAGGGCTGGGGGAGCAGTACTTC. It is translated as CASSPATGLGEQYF.

This clone was observed a single time. This chain uses TRBV5-1 with TRBJ2-1, with 9 nucleotides matching TRBD1. The CDR3 extends over 16 amino acids. The germline gives CDR1 SGHRS, CDR2 YFSETQ. After removal of 5 bases from V and 3 bases from J, the junction contained 9 bases not matched to a gene. Here the CDR3 reads CASSFFGTGLYNEQFF. In nucleotides, the CDR3 is TGCGCCAGCAGTTTTTTTGGGACAGGGCTCTACAATGAGCAGTTCTTC.

This clone was seen a handful of times. This rearrangement joins TRBV29-1 to TRBJ2-1; D is ambiguous. V lost 7 bases and J lost 0, with 10 bases in between. CDR1 is SQVTM, CDR2 ANQGSEA, per germline. The CDR3 length is 13 residues. For the CDR3, the DNA is TGCAGCGCCGCCGGCGGCTCCTACAATGAGCAGTTCTTC. Protein: CSAAGGSYNEQFF.

The chain employs TRBV14 and TRBJ2-5; weak D call: TRBD2 (6 bases). The CDR3 length is 14 residues. Trimming left V 4 bases short and J 5 bases short, with 14 bases between. Germline V gene data show CDR1 as SGHDN and CDR2 as FVKESK. Here the CDR3 DNA reads TGTGCCAGCAGCCCGCGGGGCTCGGCGGAGACCCAGTACTTC. This translates into CASSPRGSAETQYF.

Here the CDR3 reads CASRRTGGFYEQFF. As DNA, the CDR3 is TGTGCCAGCAGGAGGACGGGGGGGTTCTATGAGCAGTTCTTC. V usage is TRBV14 and J usage is TRBJ2-1; TRBD2 agrees at 8 bases. The germline V gene encodes CDR1 SGHDN and CDR2 FVKESK. CDR3 length equals 14 residues. With V trimmed by 6 bases and J by 8 bases, 9 bases remained unmatched.

This clone was seen more than once but under ten times. V and J are TRBV5-6 and TRBJ2-3, with 8 bases that match TRBD1. The CDR3 extends over 15 amino acids. The junction had 8 bases not matched to a gene; V was cut back by 4 bases and J by 4 bases. Germline V gene lookup returns CDR1 SGHDT and CDR2 YYEEEE. The CDR3 region is CASSQTGGISDTQYF. CDR3 nucleotides: TGTGCCAGCAGCCAAACAGGGGGGATTTCAGATACGCAGTATTTT.

The chain combines TRBV4-2 with TRBJ2-1; TRBD2 matches 13 bases. The CDR3 is 15 residues long. V dropped 4 bases and J dropped 8; count of bases not matched to a gene: 5. CDR1 and CDR2 from the germline V gene are LGHNA and YNFKEQ. The CDR3 is CASSPGLAGADEQFF. The CDR3 bases are TGTGCCAGCAGCCCTGGACTAGCGGGAGCGGATGAGCAGTTCTTC.

The chain couples TRBV9 to TRBJ2-1, with D possibly being TRBD1 (5 bases). The CDR3 consists of 16 residues. Trimming cost V 1 base and J 0 bases, with 11 bases left between them. Germline lookup yields CDR1 SGDLS and CDR2 YYNGEE. The CDR3, as DNA: TGTGCCAGCAGCGTAACCCAGGGTAGCTCCTACAATGAGCAGTTCTTC. This encodes CASSVTQGSSYNEQFF.

This clone was recorded once. The chain links TRBV19 to TRBJ2-1, with 15 bases lining up with TRBD2. CDR1 and CDR2 from the germline V gene are LNHDA and SQIVND (reference sequence). The CDR3 spans 16 residues. J gave up 6 bases and V 5 bases, and 5 bases lay outside the gene matches. This chain's CDR3 is CASSSPGLAGGNEQFF. The CDR3 DNA is TGTGCCAGTAGTTCCCCGGGACTAGCGGGGGGCAATGAGCAGTTCTTC.